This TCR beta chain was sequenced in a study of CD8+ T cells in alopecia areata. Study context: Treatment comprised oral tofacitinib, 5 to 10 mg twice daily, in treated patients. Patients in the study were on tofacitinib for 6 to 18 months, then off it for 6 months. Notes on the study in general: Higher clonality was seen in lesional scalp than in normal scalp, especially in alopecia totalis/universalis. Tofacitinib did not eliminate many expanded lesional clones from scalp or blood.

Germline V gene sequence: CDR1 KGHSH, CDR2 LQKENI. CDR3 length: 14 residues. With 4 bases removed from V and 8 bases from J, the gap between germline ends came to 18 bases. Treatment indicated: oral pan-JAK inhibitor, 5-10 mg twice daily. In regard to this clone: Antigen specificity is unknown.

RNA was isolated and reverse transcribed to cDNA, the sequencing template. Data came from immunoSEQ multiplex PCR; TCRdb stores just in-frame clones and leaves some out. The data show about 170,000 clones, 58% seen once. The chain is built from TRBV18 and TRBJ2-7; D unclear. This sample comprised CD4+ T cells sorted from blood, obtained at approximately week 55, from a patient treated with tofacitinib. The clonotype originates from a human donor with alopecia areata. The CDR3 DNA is TGTGCCAGCTCACACGACTTAGCTAAAAACAAGCAGTACTTC. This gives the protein CASSHDLAKNKQYF.